Below, one T cell receptor (beta chain) is given with its context. Its antigen is undetermined. Germline CDR1 LNHDA, CDR2 SQIVND (reference sequence). The V gene lost 7 bases and the J gene lost 1 base, with 10 bases spanning the gap. The CDR3 loop spans 14 amino acids. The method was immunoSEQ multiplex PCR; TCRdb's version includes in-frame clones alone and lacks a portion of them. The data show approximately 20,000 clones, 76% seen once. The sample is drawn from a study of PD-1 blockade in classical Hodgkin lymphoma. Study in general: Nivolumab dosed at 3 mg/kg went to patients intravenously every 2 weeks.

General study points: The study found that TCR diversity rose significantly by C4D1 in CD4+ but not CD8+ cells.

Time point in this sample: cycle 4 day 1 (C4D1), after 6 weeks of nivolumab. The patients all showed relapse after autologous stem cell transplantation, while their brentuximab vedotin exposure varied. The specimen comprised peripheral blood mononuclear cells (PBMCs), sampled before the fourth cycle of nivolumab. The genes are TRBV19 and TRBJ2-2, with D unclear. This receptor was identified in a human donor with classical Hodgkin lymphoma. The CDR3 nucleotides are TGTGCCAGTATGGCCAGACTGAACACCGGGGAGCTGTTTTTT. Amino acid sequence: CASMARLNTGELFF.